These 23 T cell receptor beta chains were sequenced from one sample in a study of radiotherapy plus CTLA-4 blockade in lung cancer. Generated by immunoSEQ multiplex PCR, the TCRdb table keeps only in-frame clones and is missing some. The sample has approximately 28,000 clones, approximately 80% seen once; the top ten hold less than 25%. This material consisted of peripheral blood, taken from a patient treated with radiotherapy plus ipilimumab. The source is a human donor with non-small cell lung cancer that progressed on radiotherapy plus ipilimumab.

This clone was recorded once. In nucleotides, the CDR3 is TGTGCCAGCAGCCCTCACGGGACAGCTAACCAAGACGAGCAGTACTTC. It yields the protein CASSPHGTANQDEQYF. The gene calls are TRBV28 and TRBJ2-7; TRBD1 agrees at 7 bases. This CDR3 has 16 residues. CDR1 MDHEN and CDR2 SYDVKM come from the germline V gene. The junction had 16 bases not matched to a gene; V was cut back by 6 bases and J by 5 bases.

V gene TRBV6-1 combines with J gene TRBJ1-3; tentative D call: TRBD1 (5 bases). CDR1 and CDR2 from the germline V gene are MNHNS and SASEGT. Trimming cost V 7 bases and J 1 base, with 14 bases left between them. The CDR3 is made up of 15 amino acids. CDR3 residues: CASTPGTGSGNTIYF. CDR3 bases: TGTGCCAGCACCCCCGGGACTGGGTCTGGAAACACCATATATTTT.

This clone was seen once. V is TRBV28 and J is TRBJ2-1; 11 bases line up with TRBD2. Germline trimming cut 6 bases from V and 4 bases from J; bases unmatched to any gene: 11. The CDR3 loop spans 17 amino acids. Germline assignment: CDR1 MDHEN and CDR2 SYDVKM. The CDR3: CASSLGLLAGAYNEQFF. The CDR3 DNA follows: TGTGCCAGCAGCCTGGGGCTACTAGCGGGGGCGTACAATGAGCAGTTCTTC.

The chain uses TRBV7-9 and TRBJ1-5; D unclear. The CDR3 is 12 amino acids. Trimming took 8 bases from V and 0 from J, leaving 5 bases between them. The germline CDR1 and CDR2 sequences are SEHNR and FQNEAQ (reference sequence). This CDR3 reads CASGISNQPQHF. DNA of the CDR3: TGTGCCAGCGGTATTAGCAATCAGCCCCAGCATTTT.

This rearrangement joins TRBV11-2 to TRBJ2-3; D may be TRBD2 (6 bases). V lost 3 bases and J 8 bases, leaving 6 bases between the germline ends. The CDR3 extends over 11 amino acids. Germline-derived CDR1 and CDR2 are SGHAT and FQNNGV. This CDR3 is CASSFGGTQYF. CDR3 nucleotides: TGTGCCAGCAGCTTCGGGGGTACGCAGTATTTT.

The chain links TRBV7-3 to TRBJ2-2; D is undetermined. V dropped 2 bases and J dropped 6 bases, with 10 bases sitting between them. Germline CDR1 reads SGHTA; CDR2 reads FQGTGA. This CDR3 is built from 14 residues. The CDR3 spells CASSLSPGPGELFF. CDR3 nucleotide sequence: TGTGCCAGCAGCTTATCCCCCGGGCCCGGGGAGCTGTTTTTT.

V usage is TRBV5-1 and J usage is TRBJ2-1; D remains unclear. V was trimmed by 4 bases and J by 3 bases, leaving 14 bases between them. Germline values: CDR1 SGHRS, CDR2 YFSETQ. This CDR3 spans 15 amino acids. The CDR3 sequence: CASSPGLTNYNEQFF. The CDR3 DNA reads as TGCGCCAGCAGCCCCGGGTTAACCAACTACAATGAGCAGTTCTTC.

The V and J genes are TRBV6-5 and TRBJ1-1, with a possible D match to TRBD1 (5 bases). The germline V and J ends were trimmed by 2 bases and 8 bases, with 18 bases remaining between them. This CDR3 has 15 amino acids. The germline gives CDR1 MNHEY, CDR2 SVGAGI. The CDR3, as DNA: TGTGCCAGCAGTTACCCCCCTGGACGACAGCAAGAAGCTTTCTTT. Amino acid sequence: CASSYPPGRQQEAFF.

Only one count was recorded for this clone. The CDR3 DNA reads as TGCGCCAGCAGGGTAACAGGGACGAACACTGAAGCTTTCTTT. Amino acids: CASRVTGTNTEAFF. The chain joins TRBV5-1 to TRBJ1-1; possible D gene TRBD1, 6 bases. The CDR3 consists of 14 residues. V was cut by 5 bases and J by 1 base, with 12 bases left in between. Per the germline V gene, CDR1 is SGHRS and CDR2 is YFSETQ.

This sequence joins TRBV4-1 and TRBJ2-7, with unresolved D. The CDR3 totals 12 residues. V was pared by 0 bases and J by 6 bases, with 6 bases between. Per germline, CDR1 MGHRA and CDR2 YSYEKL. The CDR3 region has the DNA TGCGCCAGCAGCCAAGAGGGGTTCGAGCAGTACTTC. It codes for CASSQEGFEQYF.

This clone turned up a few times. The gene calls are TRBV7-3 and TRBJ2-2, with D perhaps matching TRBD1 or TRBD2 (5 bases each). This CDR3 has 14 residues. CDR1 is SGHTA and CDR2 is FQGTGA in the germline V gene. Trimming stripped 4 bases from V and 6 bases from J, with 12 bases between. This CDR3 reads CASSSEGSPGELFF. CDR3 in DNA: TGTGCCAGCAGCTCCGAGGGGAGTCCCGGGGAGCTGTTTTTT.

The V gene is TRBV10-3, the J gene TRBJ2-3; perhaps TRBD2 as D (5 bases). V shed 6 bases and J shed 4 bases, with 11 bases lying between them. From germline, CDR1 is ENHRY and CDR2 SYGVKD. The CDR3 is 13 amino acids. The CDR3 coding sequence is TGTGCCATCAGGAACCTACTAGCAGATACGCAGTATTTT. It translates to CAIRNLLADTQYF.

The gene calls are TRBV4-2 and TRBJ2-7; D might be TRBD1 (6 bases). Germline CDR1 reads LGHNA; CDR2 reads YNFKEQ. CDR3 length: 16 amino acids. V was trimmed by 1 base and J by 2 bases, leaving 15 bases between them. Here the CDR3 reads CASSQVDDRSTYEQYF. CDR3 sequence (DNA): TGTGCCAGCAGCCAAGTTGATGACAGGAGTACCTACGAGCAGTACTTC.

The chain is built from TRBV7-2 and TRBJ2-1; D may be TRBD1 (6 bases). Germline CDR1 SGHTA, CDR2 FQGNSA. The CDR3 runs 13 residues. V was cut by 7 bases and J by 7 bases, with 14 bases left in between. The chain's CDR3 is CASIQGSWNEQFF. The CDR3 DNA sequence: TGTGCCAGCATCCAGGGGTCTTGGAATGAGCAGTTCTTC.

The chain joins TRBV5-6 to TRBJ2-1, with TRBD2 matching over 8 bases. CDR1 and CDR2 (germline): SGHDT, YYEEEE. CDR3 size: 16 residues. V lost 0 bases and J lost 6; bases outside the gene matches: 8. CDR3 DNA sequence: TGTGCCAGCAGCTTGGGGCCGGCGGGAGGTATCAATGAGCAGTTCTTC. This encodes CASSLGPAGGINEQFF.

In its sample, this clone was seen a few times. For the CDR3, the DNA is TGTGCCAGCAGCCCGCGGACTAGCGGGAGGCTCAATGAGCAGTTCTTC. Protein product: CASSPRTSGRLNEQFF. V and J are TRBV7-2 and TRBJ2-1; 14 positions match TRBD2. The length of the CDR3 is 16 residues. Per germline, CDR1 SGHTA and CDR2 FQGNSA. Germline trimming cut 5 bases from V and 6 bases from J; bases unmatched to any gene: 6.

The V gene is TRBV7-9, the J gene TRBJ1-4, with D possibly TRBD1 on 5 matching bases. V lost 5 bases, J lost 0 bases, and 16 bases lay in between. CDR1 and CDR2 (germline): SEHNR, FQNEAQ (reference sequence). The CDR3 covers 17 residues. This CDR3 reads CASSPRGAGATNEKLFF. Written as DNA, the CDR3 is TGTGCCAGCAGCCCCCGAGGGGCGGGAGCAACTAATGAAAAACTGTTTTTT.

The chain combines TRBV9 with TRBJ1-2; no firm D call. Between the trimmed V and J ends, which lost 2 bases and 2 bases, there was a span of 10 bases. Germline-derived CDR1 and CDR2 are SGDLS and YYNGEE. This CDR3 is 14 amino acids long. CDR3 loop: CASSVLRRNYGYTF. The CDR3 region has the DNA TGTGCCAGCAGCGTCCTCCGGAGAAACTATGGCTACACCTTC. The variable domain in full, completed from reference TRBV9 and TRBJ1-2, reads DSGVTQTPKHLITATGQRVTLRCSPRSGDLSVYWYQQSLDQGLQFLIQYYNGEERAKGNILERFSAQQFPDLHSELNLSSLELGDSALYFCASSVLRRNYGYTFGSGTRLTVV.

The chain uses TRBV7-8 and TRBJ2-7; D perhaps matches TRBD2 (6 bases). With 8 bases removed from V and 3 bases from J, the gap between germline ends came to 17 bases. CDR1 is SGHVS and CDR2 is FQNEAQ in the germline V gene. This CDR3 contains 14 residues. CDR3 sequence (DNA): TGTGCCAGCGGCCGTATGGCTAGCGACTACGAGCAGTACTTC. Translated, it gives CASGRMASDYEQYF.

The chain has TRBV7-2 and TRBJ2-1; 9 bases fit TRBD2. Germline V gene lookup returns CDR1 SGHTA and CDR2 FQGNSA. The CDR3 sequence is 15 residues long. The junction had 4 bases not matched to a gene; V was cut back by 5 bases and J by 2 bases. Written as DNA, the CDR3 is TGTGCCAGCAGCCGACTAGCGGAAGCCTACAATGAGCAGTTCTTC. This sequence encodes CASSRLAEAYNEQFF.

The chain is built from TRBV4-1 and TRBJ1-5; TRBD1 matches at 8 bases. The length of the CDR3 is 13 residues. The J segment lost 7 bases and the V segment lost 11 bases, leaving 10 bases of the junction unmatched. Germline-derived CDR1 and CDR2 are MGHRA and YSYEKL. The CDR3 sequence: CASAGGDGQPQHF. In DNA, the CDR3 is TGCGCCTCGGCAGGGGGCGACGGGCAGCCCCAGCATTTT.

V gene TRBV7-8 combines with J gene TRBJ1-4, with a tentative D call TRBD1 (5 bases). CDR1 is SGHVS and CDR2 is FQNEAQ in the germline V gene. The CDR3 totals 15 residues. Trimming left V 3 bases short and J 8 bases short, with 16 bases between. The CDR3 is CASSFRAGRDEKLFF. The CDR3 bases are TGTGCCAGCAGCTTTAGGGCAGGGAGAGACGAAAAACTGTTTTTT. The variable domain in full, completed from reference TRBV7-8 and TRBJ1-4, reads GAGVSQSPRYKVAKRGQDVALRCDPISGHVSLFWYQQALGQGPEFLTYFQNEAQLDKSGLPSDRFFAERPEGSVSTLKIQRTQQEDSAVYLCASSFRAGRDEKLFFGSGTQLSVL.

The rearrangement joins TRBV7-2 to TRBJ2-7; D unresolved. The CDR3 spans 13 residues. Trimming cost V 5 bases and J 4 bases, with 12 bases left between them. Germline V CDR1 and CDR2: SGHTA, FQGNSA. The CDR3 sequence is CASSPTPGYEQYF. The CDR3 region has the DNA TGTGCCAGCAGCCCAACCCCGGGTTACGAGCAGTACTTC. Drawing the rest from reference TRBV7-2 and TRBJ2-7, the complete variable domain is GAGVSQSPSNKVTEKGKDVELRCDPISGHTALYWYRQSLGQGLEFLIYFQGNSAPDKSGLPSDRFSAERTGGSVSTLTIQRTQQEDSAVYLCASSPTPGYEQYFGPGTRLTVT.